The 9 T cell receptor beta chains in this list originate from one sample, sequenced in a study of response to subunit inactivated influenza vaccine. A single record per CDR3 protein comes from TCRdb applying MiXCR to the RT-PCR reads. In the table there are hundreds of thousands of distinct CDR3 sequences, 15% to 18% of which are singletons. Sequenced material: PBMCs from blood, taken approximately 12 days after vaccination. These receptors came from a man between 50 and 59 years old who received an inactivated influenza vaccine.

The chain joins TRBV5-4 to TRBJ2-5; the match to TRBD2 covers 12 bases. J gave up 4 bases and V 3 bases, and 4 bases lay outside the gene matches. CDR1 and CDR2 from the germline V gene are SGHNT and YYREEE (reference sequence). CDR3 length: 15 residues. The CDR3 protein is CASSWTSGKGETQYF. The CDR3 DNA reads TGTGCCAGCAGCTGGACTAGCGGGAAGGGAGAGACCCAGTACTTC.

This clonotype was found a few times. This chain links TRBV29-1 with TRBJ2-5, with 8 bases matching TRBD2. This CDR3 region has 13 residues. Germline CDR1 is SQVTM and CDR2 is ANQGSEA. The V segment lost 5 bases and the J segment 1 base; nucleotides outside the gene matches: 3. This chain's CDR3 is CSVKREPQETQYF. The DNA for the CDR3 is TGCAGCGTTAAGCGGGAGCCCCAAGAGACCCAGTACTTC.

This clonotype was detected ten times or more. The chain joins TRBV29-1 to TRBJ2-2; perhaps TRBD1 as D (5 bases). Germline assignment: CDR1 SQVTM and CDR2 ANQGSEA. V shed 5 bases and J shed 4 bases, with 14 bases lying between them. CDR3 length: 14 amino acids. CDR3 DNA sequence: TGCAGCGTTACTACGACAGCCTCCACCGGGGAGCTGTTTTTT. It yields the protein CSVTTTASTGELFF.

In its sample, this clonotype was seen a few times. This chain joins TRBV7-2 and TRBJ2-1, with 9 bases fitting TRBD2. This CDR3 is built from 16 residues. Germline CDR1 SGHTA, CDR2 FQGNSA. Trimming at V came to 5 bases and at J to 6 bases, leaving 11 bases not matched to a gene. The CDR3 is CASSPASGNLVNEQFF. The CDR3 coding sequence is TGTGCCAGCAGCCCCGCTAGCGGGAATCTTGTCAATGAGCAGTTCTTC.

The chain is built from TRBV20-1 and TRBJ1-5; no definite D call. CDR3 length equals 13 residues. V shed 7 bases and J shed 0 bases, with 10 bases lying between them. Germline V lookup: CDR1 DFQATT, CDR2 SNEGSKA (reference sequence). CDR3 bases: TGCAGTGGTCAGGCCCATAGCAATCAGCCCCAGCATTTT. It codes for CSGQAHSNQPQHF.

This clonotype has more than one count but fewer than ten. This chain joins TRBV7-9 and TRBJ2-5; possibly TRBD2 for D (6 bases). The CDR3 is made up of 10 amino acids. CDR1 is SEHNR, CDR2 FQNEAQ, per germline (reference sequence). V lost 8 bases and J 5 bases, leaving 6 bases between the germline ends. CDR3 protein: CASGGETQYF. The CDR3 DNA is TGTGCCAGCGGGGGGGAGACCCAGTACTTC.

The CDR3 nucleotides read TGTGCCAGCAGATCGGGACTAGCGGGCTCCTACGAGCAGTACTTC. This gives the protein CASRSGLAGSYEQYF. The chain joins TRBV27 to TRBJ2-7, with TRBD2 matching over 12 bases. Germline V gene lookup returns CDR1 MNHEY and CDR2 SMNVEV (reference sequence). The CDR3 loop spans 15 amino acids. J gave up 0 bases and V 6 bases, and 3 bases lay outside the gene matches.

This chain joins TRBV6-2 or TRBV6-3 and TRBJ2-3, with 9 bases identical to TRBD1. The length of the CDR3 is 15 residues. J was trimmed by 7 bases and V by 5 bases; bases with no gene match: 10. Per the germline V gene, CDR1 is MNHEY and CDR2 is SVGEGT. CDR3 sequence (DNA): TGTGCCAGCAGTCTAGGGGGGACAGGGAGAAATACGCAGTATTTT. Its translation: CASSLGGTGRNTQYF.

The rearrangement joins TRBV20-1 to TRBJ2-5, with 7 bases identical to TRBD2. This CDR3 spans 18 amino acids. Germline CDR1 reads DFQATT; CDR2 reads SNEGSKA (reference sequence). V shed 2 bases and J 0 bases; nucleotides not matched to a gene: 15. The CDR3 DNA is TGCAGTGCTAGAAGCCCCGCGGGGGACCACGGGTACCAAGAGACCCAGTACTTC. It encodes CSARSPAGDHGYQETQYF.